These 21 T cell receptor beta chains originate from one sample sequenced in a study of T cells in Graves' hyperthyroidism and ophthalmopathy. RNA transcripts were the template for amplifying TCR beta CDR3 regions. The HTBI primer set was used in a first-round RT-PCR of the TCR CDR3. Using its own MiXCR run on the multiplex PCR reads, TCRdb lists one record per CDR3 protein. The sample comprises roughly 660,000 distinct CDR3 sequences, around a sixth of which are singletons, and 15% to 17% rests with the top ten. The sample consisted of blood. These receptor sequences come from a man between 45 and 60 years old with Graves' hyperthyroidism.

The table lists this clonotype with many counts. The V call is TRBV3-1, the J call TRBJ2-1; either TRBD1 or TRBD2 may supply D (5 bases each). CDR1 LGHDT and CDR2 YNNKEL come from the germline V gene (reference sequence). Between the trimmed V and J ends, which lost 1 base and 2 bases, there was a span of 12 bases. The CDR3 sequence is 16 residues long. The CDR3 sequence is CASSQVSGRTYNEQFF. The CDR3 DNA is TGTGCCAGCAGCCAAGTATCGGGACGGACCTACAATGAGCAGTTCTTC.

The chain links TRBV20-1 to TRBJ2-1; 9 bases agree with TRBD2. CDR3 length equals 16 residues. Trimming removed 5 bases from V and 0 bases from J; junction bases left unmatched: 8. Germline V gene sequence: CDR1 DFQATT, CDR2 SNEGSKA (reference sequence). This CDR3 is CSAAESGRSSYNEQFF. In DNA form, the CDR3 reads TGCAGTGCTGCTGAAAGCGGGAGGAGCTCCTACAATGAGCAGTTCTTC.

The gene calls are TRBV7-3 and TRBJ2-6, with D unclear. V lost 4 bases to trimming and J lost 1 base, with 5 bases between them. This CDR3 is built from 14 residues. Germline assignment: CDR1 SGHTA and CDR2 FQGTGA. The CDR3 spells CASSSTSGANVLTF. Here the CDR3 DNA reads TGTGCCAGCAGCTCAACATCTGGGGCCAACGTCCTGACTTTC.

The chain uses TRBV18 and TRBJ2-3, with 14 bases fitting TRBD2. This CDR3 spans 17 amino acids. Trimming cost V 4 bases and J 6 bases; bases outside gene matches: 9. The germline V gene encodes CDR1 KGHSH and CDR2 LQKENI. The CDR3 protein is CASSLFGLAGGSDTQYF. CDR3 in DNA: TGTGCCAGCTCACTATTCGGACTAGCGGGAGGATCCGATACGCAGTATTTT.

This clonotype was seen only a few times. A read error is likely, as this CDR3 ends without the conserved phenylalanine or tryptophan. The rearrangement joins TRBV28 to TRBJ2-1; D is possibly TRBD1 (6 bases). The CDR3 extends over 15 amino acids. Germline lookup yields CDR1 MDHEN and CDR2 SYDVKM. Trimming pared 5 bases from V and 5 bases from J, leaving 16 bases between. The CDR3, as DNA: TGTGCCAGCAGTCCTGGGACAATCCTTAACAATGAGCAGTTCCTC. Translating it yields CASSPGTILNNEQFL.

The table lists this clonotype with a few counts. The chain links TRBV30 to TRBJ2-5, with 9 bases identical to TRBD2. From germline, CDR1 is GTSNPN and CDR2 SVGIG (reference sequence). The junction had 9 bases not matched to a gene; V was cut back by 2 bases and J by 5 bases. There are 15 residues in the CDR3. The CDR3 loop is CAWSSSGSLGETQYF. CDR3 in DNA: TGTGCCTGGAGTAGTAGCGGGAGCCTCGGGGAGACCCAGTACTTC.

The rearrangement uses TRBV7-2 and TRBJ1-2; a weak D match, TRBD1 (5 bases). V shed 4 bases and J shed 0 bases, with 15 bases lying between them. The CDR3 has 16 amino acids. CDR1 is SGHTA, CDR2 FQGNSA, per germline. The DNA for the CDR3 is TGTGCCAGCAGCTCTCAGGGTCTCGGAGCTAACTATGGCTACACCTTC. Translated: CASSSQGLGANYGYTF.

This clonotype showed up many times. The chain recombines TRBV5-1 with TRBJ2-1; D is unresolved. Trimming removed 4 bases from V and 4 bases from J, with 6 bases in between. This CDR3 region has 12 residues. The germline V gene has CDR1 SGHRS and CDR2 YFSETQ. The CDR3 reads CASSENYNEQFF. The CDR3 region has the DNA TGCGCCAGCAGCGAAAATTACAATGAGCAGTTCTTC. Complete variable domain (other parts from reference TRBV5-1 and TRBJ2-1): KAGVTQTPRYLIKTRGQQVTLSCSPISGHRSVSWYQQTPGQGLQFLFEYFSETQRNKGNFPGRFSGRQFSNSRSEMNVSTLELGDSALYLCASSENYNEQFFGPGTRLTVL.

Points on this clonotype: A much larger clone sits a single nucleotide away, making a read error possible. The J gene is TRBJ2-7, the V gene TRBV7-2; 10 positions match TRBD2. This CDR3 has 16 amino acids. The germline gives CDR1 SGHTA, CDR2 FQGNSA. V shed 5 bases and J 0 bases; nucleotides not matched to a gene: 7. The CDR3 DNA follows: TGTGCCAGCAGCGCCGGGGCTAGCGGGAGCTCCTACGAGCAGTACTTC. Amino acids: CASSAGASGSSYEQYF.

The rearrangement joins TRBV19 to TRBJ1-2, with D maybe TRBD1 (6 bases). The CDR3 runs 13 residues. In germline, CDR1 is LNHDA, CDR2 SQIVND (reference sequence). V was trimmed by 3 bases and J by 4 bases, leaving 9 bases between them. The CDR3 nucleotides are TGTGCCAGTAGTATGCGGACAGTCTATGGCTACACCTTC. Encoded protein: CASSMRTVYGYTF.

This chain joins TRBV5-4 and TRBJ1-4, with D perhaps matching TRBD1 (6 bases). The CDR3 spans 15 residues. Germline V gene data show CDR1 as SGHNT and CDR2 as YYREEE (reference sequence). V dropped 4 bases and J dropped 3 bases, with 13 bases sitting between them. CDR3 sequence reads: CASSTWTAANEKLFF. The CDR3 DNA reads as TGTGCCAGCAGCACTTGGACAGCAGCTAATGAAAAACTGTTTTTT.

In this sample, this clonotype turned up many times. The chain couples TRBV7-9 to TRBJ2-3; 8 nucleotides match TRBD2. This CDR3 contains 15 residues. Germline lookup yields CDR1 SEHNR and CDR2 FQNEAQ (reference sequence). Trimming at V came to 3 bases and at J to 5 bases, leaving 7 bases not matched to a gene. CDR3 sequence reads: CASSLAGRVRDTQYF. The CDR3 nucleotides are TGTGCCAGCAGCTTGGCCGGGAGGGTCAGAGATACGCAGTATTTT.

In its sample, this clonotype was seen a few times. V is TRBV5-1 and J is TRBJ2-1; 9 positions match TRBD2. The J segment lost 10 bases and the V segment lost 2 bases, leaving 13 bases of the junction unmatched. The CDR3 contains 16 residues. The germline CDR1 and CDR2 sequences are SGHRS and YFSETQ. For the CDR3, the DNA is TGCGCCAGCAGCTTCGTGGGCGGGAGGGCCTATCAGGAGCAGTTCTTC. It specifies CASSFVGGRAYQEQFF.

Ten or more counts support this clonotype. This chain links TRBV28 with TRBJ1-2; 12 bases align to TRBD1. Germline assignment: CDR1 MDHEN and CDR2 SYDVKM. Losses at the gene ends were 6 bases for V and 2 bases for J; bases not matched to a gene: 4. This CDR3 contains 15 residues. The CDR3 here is CASSGTGGANYGYTF. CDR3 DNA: TGTGCCAGCAGCGGGACAGGGGGCGCGAACTATGGCTACACCTTC.

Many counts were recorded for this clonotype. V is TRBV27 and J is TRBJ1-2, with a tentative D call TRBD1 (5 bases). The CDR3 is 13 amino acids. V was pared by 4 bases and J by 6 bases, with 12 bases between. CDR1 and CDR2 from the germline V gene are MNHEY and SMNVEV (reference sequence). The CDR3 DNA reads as TGTGCCAGCAGTTGGTACAGAGGGGATGGCTACACCTTC. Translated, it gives CASSWYRGDGYTF.

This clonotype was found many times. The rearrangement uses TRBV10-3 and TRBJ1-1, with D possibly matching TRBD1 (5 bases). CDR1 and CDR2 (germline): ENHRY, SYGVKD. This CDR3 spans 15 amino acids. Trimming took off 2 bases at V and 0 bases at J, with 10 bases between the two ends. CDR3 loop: CAISEGQGMNTEAFF. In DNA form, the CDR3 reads TGTGCCATCAGTGAGGGACAAGGCATGAACACTGAAGCTTTCTTT.

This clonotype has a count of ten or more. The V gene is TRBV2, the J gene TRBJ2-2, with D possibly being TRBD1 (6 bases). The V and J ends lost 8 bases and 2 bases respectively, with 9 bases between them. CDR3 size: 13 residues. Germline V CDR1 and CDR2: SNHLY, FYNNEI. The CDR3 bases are TGTGCCAGCGGGACATTTAACACCGGGGAGCTGTTTTTT. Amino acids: CASGTFNTGELFF.

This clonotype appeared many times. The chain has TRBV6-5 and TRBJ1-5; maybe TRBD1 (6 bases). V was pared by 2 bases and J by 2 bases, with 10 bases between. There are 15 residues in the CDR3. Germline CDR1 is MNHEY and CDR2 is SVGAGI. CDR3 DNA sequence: TGTGCCAGCAGTTACAGGGCAGGGGGCAATCAGCCCCAGCATTTT. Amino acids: CASSYRAGGNQPQHF.

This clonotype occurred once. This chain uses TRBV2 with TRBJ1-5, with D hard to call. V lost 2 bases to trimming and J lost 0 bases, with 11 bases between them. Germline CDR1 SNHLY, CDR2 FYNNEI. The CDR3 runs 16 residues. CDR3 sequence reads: CASSEMAVYSNQPQHF. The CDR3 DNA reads TGTGCCAGCAGTGAAATGGCAGTGTATAGCAATCAGCCCCAGCATTTT.

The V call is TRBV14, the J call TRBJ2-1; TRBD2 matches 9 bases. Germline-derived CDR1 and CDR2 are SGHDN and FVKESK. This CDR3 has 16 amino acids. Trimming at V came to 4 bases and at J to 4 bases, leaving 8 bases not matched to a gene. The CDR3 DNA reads TGTGCCAGCAGCCCACCACCTAGCGGGGTTTACAATGAGCAGTTCTTC. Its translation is CASSPPPSGVYNEQFF. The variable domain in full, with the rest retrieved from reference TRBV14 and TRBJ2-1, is EAGVTQFPSHSVIEKGQTVTLRCDPISGHDNLYWYRRVMGKEIKFLLHFVKESKQDESGMPNNRFLAERTGGTYSTLKVQPAELEDSGVYFCASSPPPSGVYNEQFFGPGTRLTVL.

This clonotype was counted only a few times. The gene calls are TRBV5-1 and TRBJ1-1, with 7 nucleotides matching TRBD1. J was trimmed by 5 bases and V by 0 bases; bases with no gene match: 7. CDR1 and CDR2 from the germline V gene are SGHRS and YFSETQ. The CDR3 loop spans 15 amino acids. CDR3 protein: CASSLGPGGGTEAFF. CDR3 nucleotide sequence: TGCGCCAGCAGCTTGGGCCCAGGGGGGGGAACTGAAGCTTTCTTT.